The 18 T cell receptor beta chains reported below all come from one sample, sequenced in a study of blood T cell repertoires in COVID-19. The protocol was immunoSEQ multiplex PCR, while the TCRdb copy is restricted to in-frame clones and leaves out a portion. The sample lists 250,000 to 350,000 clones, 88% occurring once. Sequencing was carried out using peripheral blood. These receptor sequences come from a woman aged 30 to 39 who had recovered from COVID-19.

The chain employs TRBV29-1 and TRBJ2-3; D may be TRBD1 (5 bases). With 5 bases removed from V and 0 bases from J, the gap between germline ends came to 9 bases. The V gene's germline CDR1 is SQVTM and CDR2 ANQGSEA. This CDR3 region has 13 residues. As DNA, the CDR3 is TGCAGCGTTTCTAGGGGAAGCACAGATACGCAGTATTTT. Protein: CSVSRGSTDTQYF.

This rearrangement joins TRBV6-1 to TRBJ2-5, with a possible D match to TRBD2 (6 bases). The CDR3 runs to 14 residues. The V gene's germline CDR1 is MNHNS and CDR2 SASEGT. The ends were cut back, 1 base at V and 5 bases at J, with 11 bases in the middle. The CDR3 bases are TGTGCCAGCAGTGAAGGCAGGGACTGGGAGACCCAGTACTTC. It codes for CASSEGRDWETQYF.

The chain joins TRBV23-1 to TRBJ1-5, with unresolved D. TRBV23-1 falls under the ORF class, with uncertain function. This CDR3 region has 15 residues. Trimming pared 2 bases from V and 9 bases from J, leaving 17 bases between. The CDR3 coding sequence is TGCGCCAGCAGTCAACTTGGACGGGATCCGGGGCCCCAGCATTTT. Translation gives CASSQLGRDPGPQHF.

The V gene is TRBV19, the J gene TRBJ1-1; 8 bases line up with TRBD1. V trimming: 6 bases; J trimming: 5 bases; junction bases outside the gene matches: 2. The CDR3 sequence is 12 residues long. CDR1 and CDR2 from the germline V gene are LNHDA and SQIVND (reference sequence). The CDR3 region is CASRTGATEAFF. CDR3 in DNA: TGTGCCAGTAGGACAGGGGCAACTGAAGCTTTCTTT. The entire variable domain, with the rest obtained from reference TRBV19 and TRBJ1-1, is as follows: DGGITQSPKYLFRKEGQNVTLSCEQNLNHDAMYWYRQDPGQGLRLIYYSQIVNDFQKGDIAEGYSVSREKKESFPLTVTSAQKNPTAFYLCASRTGATEAFFGQGTRLTVV.

CDR3 in amino acids: CASSPDRDMTTEAFF. DNA for the CDR3: TGTGCCAGCAGCCCCGACAGGGACATGACAACTGAAGCTTTCTTT. The rearrangement uses TRBV5-4 and TRBJ1-1, with 7 bases that match TRBD1. The junction had 11 bases not matched to a gene; V was cut back by 4 bases and J by 5 bases. Germline-derived CDR1 and CDR2 are SGHNT and YYREEE (reference sequence). The CDR3 is made up of 15 amino acids.

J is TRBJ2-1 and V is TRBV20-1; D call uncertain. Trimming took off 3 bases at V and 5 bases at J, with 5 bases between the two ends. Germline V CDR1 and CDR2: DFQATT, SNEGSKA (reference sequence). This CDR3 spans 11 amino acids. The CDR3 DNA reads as TGCAGTGCTAGCACAGACAATGAGCAGTTCTTC. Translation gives CSASTDNEQFF.

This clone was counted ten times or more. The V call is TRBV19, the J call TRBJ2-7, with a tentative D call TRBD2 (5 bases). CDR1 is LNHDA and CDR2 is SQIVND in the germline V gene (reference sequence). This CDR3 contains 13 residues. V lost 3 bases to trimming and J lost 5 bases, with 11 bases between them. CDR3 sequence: CASSIVAGDEQYF. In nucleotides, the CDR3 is TGTGCCAGTAGTATTGTCGCGGGTGACGAGCAGTACTTC.

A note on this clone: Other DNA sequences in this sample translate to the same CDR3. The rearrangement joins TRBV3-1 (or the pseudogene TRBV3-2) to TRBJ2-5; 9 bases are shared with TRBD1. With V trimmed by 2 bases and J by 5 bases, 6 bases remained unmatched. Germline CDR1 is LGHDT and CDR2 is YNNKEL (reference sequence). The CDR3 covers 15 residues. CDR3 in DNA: TGTGCCAGCAGCCAACCGGGACAGGGAGCCGAGACCCAGTACTTC. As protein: CASSQPGQGAETQYF.

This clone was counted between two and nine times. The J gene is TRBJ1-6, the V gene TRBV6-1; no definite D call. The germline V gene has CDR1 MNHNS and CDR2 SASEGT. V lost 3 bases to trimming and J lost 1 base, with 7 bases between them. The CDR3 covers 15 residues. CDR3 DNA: TGTGCCAGCAGTGATCGGGTTTCCTATAATTCACCCCTCCACTTT. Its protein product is CASSDRVSYNSPLHF.

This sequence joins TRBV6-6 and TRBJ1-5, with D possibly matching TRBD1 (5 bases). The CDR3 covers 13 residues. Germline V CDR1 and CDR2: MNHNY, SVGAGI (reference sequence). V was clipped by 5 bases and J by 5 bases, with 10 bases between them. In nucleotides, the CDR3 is TGTGCCAGCAGTAACCGGGGGGATCAGCCCCAGCATTTT. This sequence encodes CASSNRGDQPQHF.

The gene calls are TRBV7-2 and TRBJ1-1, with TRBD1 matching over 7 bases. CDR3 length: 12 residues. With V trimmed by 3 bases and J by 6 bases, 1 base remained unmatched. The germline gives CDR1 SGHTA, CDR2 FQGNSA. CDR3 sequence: CASSLDRSEAFF. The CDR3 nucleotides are TGTGCCAGCAGCTTGGACAGGTCTGAAGCTTTCTTT. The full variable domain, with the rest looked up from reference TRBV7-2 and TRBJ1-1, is GAGVSQSPSNKVTEKGKDVELRCDPISGHTALYWYRQSLGQGLEFLIYFQGNSAPDKSGLPSDRFSAERTGGSVSTLTIQRTQQEDSAVYLCASSLDRSEAFFGQGTRLTVV.

The CDR3 nucleotides read TGTGCCAGCAGCTTAGTCGGTGAATCCCTCTACAATGAGCAGTTCTTC. It translates to CASSLVGESLYNEQFF. This chain uses TRBV7-6 with TRBJ2-1; no reliable D call. Trimming pared 1 base from V and 3 bases from J, leaving 13 bases between. The CDR3 consists of 16 residues. In germline, CDR1 is SGHVS, CDR2 FNYEAQ. Together with reference TRBV7-6 and TRBJ2-1, the CDR3 gives the full variable domain: GAGVSQSPRYKVTKRGQDVALRCDPISGHVSLYWYRQALGQGPEFLTYFNYEAQQDKSGLPNDRFSAERPEGSISTLTIQRTEQRDSAMYRCASSLVGESLYNEQFFGPGTRLTVL.

The CDR3 DNA is TGTGCCAGCACCACTATTAGCGGACGTGAGCAGTTCTTC. This codes for CASTTISGREQFF. The genes are TRBV28 and TRBJ2-1, with D perhaps matching TRBD2 (6 bases). The CDR3 runs to 13 residues. Deletions cut 7 bases from V and 9 bases from J, with 16 bases between. Germline CDR1 reads MDHEN; CDR2 reads SYDVKM.

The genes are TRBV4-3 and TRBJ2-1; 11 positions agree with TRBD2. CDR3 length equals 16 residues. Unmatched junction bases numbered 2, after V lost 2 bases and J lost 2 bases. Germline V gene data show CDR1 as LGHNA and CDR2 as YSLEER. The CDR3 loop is CASSQISGGAYNEQFF. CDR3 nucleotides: TGCGCCAGCAGCCAAATTAGCGGGGGGGCCTACAATGAGCAGTTCTTC.

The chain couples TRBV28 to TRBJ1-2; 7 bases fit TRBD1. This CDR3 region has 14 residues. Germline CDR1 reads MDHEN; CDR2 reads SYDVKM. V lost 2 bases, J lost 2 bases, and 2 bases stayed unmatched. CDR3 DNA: TGTGCCAGCAGTTTAGGACAGGCCAACTATGGCTACACCTTC. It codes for CASSLGQANYGYTF.

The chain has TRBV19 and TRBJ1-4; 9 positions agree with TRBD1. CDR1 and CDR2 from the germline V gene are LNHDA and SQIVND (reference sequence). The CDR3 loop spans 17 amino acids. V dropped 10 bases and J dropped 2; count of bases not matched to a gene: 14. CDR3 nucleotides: TGTGCCACCAGGGACAGGGAGTATATTTCGACTAATGAAAAACTGTTTTTT. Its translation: CATRDREYISTNEKLFF.

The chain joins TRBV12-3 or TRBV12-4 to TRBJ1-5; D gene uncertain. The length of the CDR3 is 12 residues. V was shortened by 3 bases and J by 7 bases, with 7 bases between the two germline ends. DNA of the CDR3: TGTGCCAGCAGTTTCAGTATACAGCCCCAGCATTTT. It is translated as CASSFSIQPQHF.

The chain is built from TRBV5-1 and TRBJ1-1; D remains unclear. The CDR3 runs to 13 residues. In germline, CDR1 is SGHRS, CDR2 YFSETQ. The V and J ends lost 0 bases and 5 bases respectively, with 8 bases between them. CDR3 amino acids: CASSLDPGTEAFF. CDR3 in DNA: TGCGCCAGCAGCTTGGACCCCGGGACTGAAGCTTTCTTT.